This TCR beta chain is drawn from a study of cytomegalovirus exposure and HLA in healthy donors. Sequenced by immunoSEQ multiplex PCR; TCRdb stores in-frame clones only, minus some. Here the sample spans tens of thousands of clones, 75% to 90% being singletons. The source material was PBMCs. The sequence was obtained from a woman in her late teens or twenties in good health and CMV-seronegative.

CDR3 in DNA: TGTGCCAGCAGCGGACAGGGTCAGGTGAACACTGAAGCTTTCTTT. Protein product: CASSGQGQVNTEAFF. The chain uses TRBV9 and TRBJ1-1; 7 nucleotides agree with TRBD1. The CDR3 has 15 amino acids. V shed 3 bases, J shed 0 bases, and the junction held 5 bases outside the gene matches. Germline lookup yields CDR1 SGDLS and CDR2 YYNGEE.